The 18 T cell receptor beta chains below were found in one sample sequenced in a study of blood T cell repertoires in COVID-19 (TCRdb year 2020). The method behind the library was the immunoSEQ multiplex PCR assay. Imported from immuneACCESS, the table was reduced by TCRdb to in-frame sequences with V and J called. These copies leave out some clones; in studies compared against another copy, an unresolved V gene accounts for under half, and the cause of the remainder is not known. This sample lists roughly 250,000 clones; around four fifths were detected once. Around 6.4% of the sample rests with the top ten. The source material was peripheral blood. These receptors all come from a woman aged 60-70 years with active or convalescent COVID-19.

This sequence joins TRBV10-2 and TRBJ2-1, with 8 bases that match TRBD2. In germline, CDR1 is WSHSY, CDR2 SAAADI. The CDR3 spans 14 residues. The ends lost 6 bases at V and 4 bases at J; junction bases unmatched: 5. In nucleotides, the CDR3 is TGCGCCAGCAGGGATAGCGGGACGTACAATGAGCAGTTCTTC. Translation gives CASRDSGTYNEQFF.

This clone has just a few counts. The rearrangement links TRBV19 to TRBJ2-5; 10 positions match TRBD2. The CDR3 totals 15 residues. V was pared by 5 bases and J by 3 bases, with 6 bases of the junction left unmatched. The germline gives CDR1 LNHDA, CDR2 SQIVND (reference sequence). The CDR3 sequence: CASSFGLAAEETQYF. CDR3 sequence (DNA): TGTGCCAGTAGTTTCGGACTAGCGGCAGAAGAGACCCAGTACTTC.

The rearrangement uses TRBV30 and TRBJ2-1; 13 nucleotides align to TRBD2. The J segment lost 7 bases and the V segment lost 4 bases, leaving 4 bases of the junction unmatched. From germline, CDR1 is GTSNPN and CDR2 SVGIG (reference sequence). CDR3 size: 14 residues. The CDR3 DNA reads TGTGCCTGGACAAGGGGACTAGCGGGAAATGAGCAGTTCTTC. The encoded protein is CAWTRGLAGNEQFF.

The rearrangement joins TRBV30 to TRBJ1-2, with 7 positions matching TRBD1. From germline, CDR1 is GTSNPN and CDR2 SVGIG (reference sequence). The CDR3 spans 14 residues. J gave up 2 bases and V 3 bases, and 6 bases lay outside the gene matches. In DNA form, the CDR3 reads TGTGCCTGGAGCCGACAGGGCTCGAACTATGGCTACACCTTC. Amino acid sequence: CAWSRQGSNYGYTF. Variable domain in full (rest from reference TRBV30 and TRBJ1-2): SQTIHQWPATLVQPVGSPLSLECTVEGTSNPNLYWYRQAAGRGLQLLFYSVGIGQISSEVPQNLSASRPQDRQFILSSKKLLLSDSGFYLCAWSRQGSNYGYTFGSGTRLTVV.

V and J are TRBV29-1 and TRBJ2-5, with D perhaps matching TRBD2 (5 bases). V was cut by 5 bases and J by 3 bases, with 10 bases left in between. The CDR3 totals 12 residues. CDR1 SQVTM and CDR2 ANQGSEA come from the germline V gene. As DNA, the CDR3 is TGCAGCGTTCGACTAACCGAAGAGACCCAGTACTTC. Translating gives CSVRLTEETQYF. The whole variable domain, filled in from reference TRBV29-1 and TRBJ2-5, reads SAVISQKPSRDICQRGTSLTIQCQVDSQVTMMFWYRQQPGQSLTLIATANQGSEATYESGFVIDKFPISRPNLTFSTLTVSNMSPEDSSIYLCSVRLTEETQYFGPGTRLLVL.

This chain links TRBV6-1 with TRBJ1-1; no clear D. The germline V gene encodes CDR1 MNHNS and CDR2 SASEGT. The CDR3 sequence is 14 residues long. Trimming stripped 3 bases from V and 0 bases from J, with 8 bases between. As DNA, the CDR3 is TGTGCCAGCAGTGAGGCATATTTGAACACTGAAGCTTTCTTT. As protein: CASSEAYLNTEAFF.

The chain recombines TRBV6-5 with TRBJ1-6; 9 bases are shared with TRBD1. V was pared by 5 bases and J by 6 bases, with 5 bases of the junction left unmatched. Germline CDR1 reads MNHEY; CDR2 reads SVGAGI. There are 15 residues in the CDR3. The CDR3 region is CASSRPGQGNSPLHF. CDR3 nucleotide sequence: TGTGCCAGCAGTAGACCGGGACAGGGTAATTCACCCCTCCACTTT.

There are a few counts of this clone. V is TRBV11-3 and J is TRBJ2-7; 9 nucleotides agree with TRBD1. Germline V gene lookup returns CDR1 SGHNT and CDR2 YENEEA. The CDR3 totals 17 residues. The V and J ends lost 1 base and 0 bases, in that order; junction bases with no gene match: 7. The DNA of the CDR3 is TGTGCCAGCAGCTTAGGTCGGTGGGACAGGGCCTCCTACGAGCAGTACTTC. Translation gives CASSLGRWDRASYEQYF.

This clone was observed a single time. The chain employs TRBV9 and TRBJ2-1; 8 bases map to TRBD2. The CDR3 extends over 14 amino acids. Germline CDR1 reads SGDLS; CDR2 reads YYNGEE. Trimming took 4 bases from V and 5 from J; bases not matched to a gene: 5. The CDR3 sequence is CASSTGLAHNEQFF. CDR3 nucleotide sequence: TGTGCCAGCAGCACAGGACTAGCACACAATGAGCAGTTCTTC.

The chain has TRBV11-3 and TRBJ1-1, with TRBD1 as a possible D gene (6 bases). Germline CDR1 reads SGHNT; CDR2 reads YENEEA. The CDR3 length is 16 residues. V gave up 5 bases and J gave up 1 base, with 17 bases separating them. In DNA, the CDR3 is TGTGCCAGCAGCCCGCGAGGGGGACCTACGAACACTGAAGCTTTCTTT. Residues: CASSPRGGPTNTEAFF.

The chain carries TRBV10-3 and TRBJ1-2; 7 bases map to TRBD1. From germline, CDR1 is ENHRY and CDR2 SYGVKD. The CDR3 covers 14 residues. After removal of 2 bases from V and 8 bases from J, the junction contained 8 bases not matched to a gene. The CDR3, as DNA: TGTGCCATCAGTGAGGGAGACAGGGCTAGAGGCTACACCTTC. It specifies CAISEGDRARGYTF.

The chain combines TRBV5-1 with TRBJ2-2; a possible D gene is TRBD2 (6 bases). The CDR3 is 15 amino acids. The V and J ends lost 1 base and 1 base respectively, with 8 bases between them. CDR1 and CDR2 (germline): SGHRS, YFSETQ. Here the CDR3 reads CASSLWGGNTGELFF. The CDR3 nucleotides are TGCGCCAGCAGCTTGTGGGGAGGGAACACCGGGGAGCTGTTTTTT.

The V call is TRBV27, the J call TRBJ1-1, with D perhaps matching TRBD1 (5 bases). The V gene's germline CDR1 is MNHEY and CDR2 SMNVEV (reference sequence). This CDR3 has 13 amino acids. Trimming stripped 3 bases from V and 10 bases from J, with 15 bases between. CDR3 DNA sequence: TGTGCCAGCAGTTTCCAGGGTACAAACACAGCTTTCTTT. Protein: CASSFQGTNTAFF.

V is TRBV28 and J is TRBJ1-1; D is unresolved. The V end lost 8 bases, the J end lost 5 bases, and 12 bases lay between the germline ends. This CDR3 region has 12 residues. Germline V CDR1 and CDR2: MDHEN, SYDVKM. The CDR3 spells CASRSGSTEAFF. As DNA, the CDR3 is TGTGCCAGCCGGTCGGGGAGTACTGAAGCTTTCTTT.

This clone was picked up one time. The rearrangement joins TRBV10-3 to TRBJ1-1; no definite D call. Germline values: CDR1 ENHRY, CDR2 SYGVKD. The length of the CDR3 is 14 residues. The germline V and J ends were trimmed by 6 bases and 1 base, with 12 bases remaining between them. The CDR3 region has the DNA TGTGCCATCAGAACCCAGGAGGGGAACACTGAAGCTTTCTTT. This codes for CAIRTQEGNTEAFF.

The V gene is TRBV5-5, the J gene TRBJ2-2, with 7 bases lining up with TRBD2. Germline CDR1 reads SGHKS; CDR2 reads YYEKEE (reference sequence). V gave up 3 bases and J gave up 4 bases; unmatched junction bases: 6. The CDR3 loop spans 15 amino acids. The DNA of the CDR3 is TGTGCCAGCAGCTCCGGACTAGTGAGCACCGGGGAGCTGTTTTTT. Amino acid sequence: CASSSGLVSTGELFF.

This sequence joins TRBV3-1 (or the pseudogene TRBV3-2) and TRBJ1-1; D is unclear. CDR3 size: 13 residues. Looked up from germline, CDR1 is LGHDT and CDR2 is YNNKEL (reference sequence). V lost 4 bases and J 4 bases, leaving 10 bases between the germline ends. CDR3 sequence (DNA): TGTGCCAGCAGCCCCCGAGCATCCACTGAAGCTTTCTTT. It specifies CASSPRASTEAFF.

This chain links TRBV28 with TRBJ1-6; D unresolved. Trimming pared 6 bases from V and 4 bases from J, leaving 16 bases between. The CDR3 is 16 amino acids. Germline CDR1 MDHEN, CDR2 SYDVKM. The CDR3, as DNA: TGTGCCAGCAGGATGGACTCCAATCTGTATAATTCACCCCTCCACTTT. This translates into CASRMDSNLYNSPLHF.